The T cell receptor (beta chain) under discussion was sequenced for a study of post-analysis software for immune sequencing data. This clonotype showed up just a few times. The antigen is undetermined. cDNA libraries for TCR beta contained unique molecular identifiers. TCRdb ran MiXCR on the PCR reads and lists one entry per CDR3 protein. The data hold about 540,000 distinct CDR3 sequences, with roughly 34% observed a single time. General study results and limits: Controls showed lower frequencies than patients for five TRBV segments, and TRBV5-6, TRBV5-1 and TRBV20-1 were among these.

In germline, CDR1 is LGHDT, CDR2 YNNKEL (reference sequence). V lost 6 bases and J lost 7, with 15 bases in between. The length of the CDR3 is 13 residues. Sequenced: blood. The rearrangement links TRBV3-1 to TRBJ2-5; weak D call: TRBD2 (5 bases). The TCR originated in a girl aged 2-17 years with multiple sclerosis. Here the CDR3 reads CASRHRTRLTQYF. The CDR3 coding sequence is TGTGCCAGCAGGCATAGGACTCGTTTGACCCAGTACTTC.